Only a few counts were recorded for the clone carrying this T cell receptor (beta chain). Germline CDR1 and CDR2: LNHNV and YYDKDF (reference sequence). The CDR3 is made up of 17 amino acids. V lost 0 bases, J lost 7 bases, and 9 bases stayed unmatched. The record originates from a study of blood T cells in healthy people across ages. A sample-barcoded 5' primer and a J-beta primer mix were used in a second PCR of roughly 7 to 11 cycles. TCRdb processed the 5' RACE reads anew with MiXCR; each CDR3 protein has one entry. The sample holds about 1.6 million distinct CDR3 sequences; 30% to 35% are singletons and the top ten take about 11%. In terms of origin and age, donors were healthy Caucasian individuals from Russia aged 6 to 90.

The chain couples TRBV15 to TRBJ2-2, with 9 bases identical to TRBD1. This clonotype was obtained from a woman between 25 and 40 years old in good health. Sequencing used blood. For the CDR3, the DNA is TGTGCCACCAGCAGAGATAGGAACAGGGGGCTAGTCGGGGAGCTGTTTTTT. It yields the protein CATSRDRNRGLVGELFF.